Shown below are 21 T cell receptor beta chains from a single sample sequenced in a study of blood T cell repertoires in COVID-19 (dated by TCRdb to 2018 to 2021). The library was built by means of the immunoSEQ multiplex PCR assay. Entries here come from immuneACCESS through TCRdb and include only in-frame sequences with V and J called. Some clones fail to appear in such tables; in the studies checked, an unresolved V gene covers under half of the shortfall, and the cause of the remainder is unknown. The sample table records 220,000 or so clones; around 83% of these occur just once. The top ten constitute under 3.5% of the sample. Specimen: peripheral blood. Every receptor here comes from a man aged 50 to 60 who had recovered from COVID-19.

V and J are TRBV6-1 and TRBJ2-2; TRBD1 is a possible D gene (6 bases). Germline CDR1 MNHNS, CDR2 SASEGT. Between the trimmed V and J ends, which lost 2 bases and 5 bases, there was a span of 15 bases. There are 16 residues in the CDR3. The CDR3: CASSESTGFGTGELFF. CDR3 sequence (DNA): TGTGCCAGCAGTGAATCGACAGGATTTGGGACCGGGGAGCTGTTTTTT.

This clone came up once. This chain joins TRBV15 and TRBJ2-7; 7 bases agree with TRBD2. The CDR3 extends over 14 amino acids. Trimming cost V 7 bases and J 7 bases; bases outside gene matches: 13. The germline V gene encodes CDR1 LNHNV and CDR2 YYDKDF (reference sequence). The CDR3 is CATKPLAAGLEQYF. CDR3 bases: TGTGCCACCAAACCTCTAGCGGCCGGATTGGAGCAGTACTTC.

This rearrangement joins TRBV28 to TRBJ2-7; tentative D call: TRBD1 (6 bases). Germline V gene data show CDR1 as MDHEN and CDR2 as SYDVKM. Trimming removed 2 bases from V and 2 bases from J, with 10 bases in between. The CDR3 is made up of 14 amino acids. In nucleotides, the CDR3 is TGTGCCAGCAGTTTACCAGGGGCAGCCTACGAGCAGTACTTC. This encodes CASSLPGAAYEQYF.

This rearrangement joins TRBV19 to TRBJ2-2; 11 bases agree with TRBD1. CDR3 length equals 18 residues. J was trimmed by 5 bases and V by 2 bases; bases with no gene match: 10. CDR1 LNHDA and CDR2 SQIVND come from the germline V gene (reference sequence). The CDR3 sequence: CASSIMRPGQGGTGELFF. For the CDR3, the DNA is TGTGCCAGTAGTATAATGCGACCGGGACAGGGGGGGACCGGGGAGCTGTTTTTT.

Here the CDR3 reads CASSRRGGNQETQYF. The CDR3 DNA follows: TGTGCCAGCAGCCGCCGCGGGGGGAACCAAGAGACCCAGTACTTC. The chain carries TRBV3-1 (or the pseudogene TRBV3-2) and TRBJ2-5, with 8 bases lining up with TRBD2. V shed 4 bases, J shed 0 bases, and the junction held 4 bases outside the gene matches. CDR1 and CDR2 (germline): LGHDT, YNNKEL (reference sequence). The CDR3 is made up of 15 amino acids.

The chain employs TRBV19 and TRBJ2-1, with 8 positions matching TRBD2. J gave up 6 bases and V 4 bases, and 8 bases lay outside the gene matches. Per germline, CDR1 LNHDA and CDR2 SQIVND (reference sequence). The CDR3 consists of 15 residues. The CDR3 DNA reads TGTGCCAGTAGTAGGGGAGCGGGAGTTAGCAATGAGCAGTTCTTC. Translating it yields CASSRGAGVSNEQFF.

The chain combines TRBV4-1 with TRBJ2-7, with 9 bases that match TRBD1. Germline V gives CDR1 MGHRA, CDR2 YSYEKL. V lost 2 bases to trimming and J lost 4 bases; unmatched junction nucleotides: 6. The CDR3 spans 15 residues. The CDR3 spells CASSQNPGQGYEQYF. The DNA for the CDR3 is TGCGCCAGCAGCCAAAACCCGGGACAGGGATACGAGCAGTACTTC.

With regard to this clone: A junction boundary mismatches the germline segment, possibly from a read error. V is TRBV7-8 and J is TRBJ1-5; 7 nucleotides agree with TRBD1. Looked up from germline, CDR1 is SGHVS and CDR2 is FQNEAQ. The CDR3 contains 13 residues. Here the CDR3 reads CASSVGQYQPQHF. The CDR3 DNA is TGTGCCAGCAGCGTGGGACAGTACCAGCCCCAGCACTTT.

The chain couples TRBV28 to TRBJ1-2; D is unclear. CDR1 MDHEN and CDR2 SYDVKM come from the germline V gene. Deletions cut 7 bases from V and 4 bases from J, with 19 bases between. This CDR3 contains 15 residues. The CDR3 region is CASMDSRTRSYGYTF. The CDR3 DNA sequence: TGTGCCAGCATGGACTCACGAACTCGTAGCTATGGCTACACCTTC.

CDR3 DNA: TGTGCCAGCAGTCGGTCCGGGACAGGATCTCCCTATGGCTACACCTTC. It yields the protein CASSRSGTGSPYGYTF. The chain has TRBV27 and TRBJ1-2; 8 nucleotides agree with TRBD1. This CDR3 is built from 16 residues. Germline V gives CDR1 MNHEY, CDR2 SMNVEV (reference sequence). V trimming: 5 bases; J trimming: 4 bases; junction bases outside the gene matches: 12.

This chain links TRBV9 with TRBJ2-1, with 10 nucleotides matching TRBD2. CDR1 is SGDLS and CDR2 is YYNGEE in the germline V gene. The length of the CDR3 is 18 residues. After removal of 3 bases from V and 3 bases from J, the junction contained 12 bases not matched to a gene. The DNA for the CDR3 is TGTGCCAGCAGCGCGAGCGGGAGGGCCCCAGGCCTCTACAATGAGCAGTTCTTC. Its translation: CASSASGRAPGLYNEQFF. The variable domain in full, with the rest retrieved from reference TRBV9 and TRBJ2-1, is DSGVTQTPKHLITATGQRVTLRCSPRSGDLSVYWYQQSLDQGLQFLIQYYNGEERAKGNILERFSAQQFPDLHSELNLSSLELGDSALYFCASSASGRAPGLYNEQFFGPGTRLTVL.

The chain links TRBV28 to TRBJ2-3, with D uncertain. Trimming took 3 bases from V and 7 from J, leaving 8 bases between them. The germline CDR1 and CDR2 sequences are MDHEN and SYDVKM. The length of the CDR3 is 12 residues. The CDR3 DNA reads as TGTGCCAGCAGTTTCCCCCCAAATACGCAGTATTTT. It yields the protein CASSFPPNTQYF.

This chain joins TRBV7-9 and TRBJ2-1, with unresolved D. The V and J ends lost 1 base and 0 bases respectively, with 4 bases between them. CDR3 size: 14 residues. CDR1 is SEHNR and CDR2 is FQNEAQ in the germline V gene (reference sequence). The CDR3 bases are TGTGCCAGCAGCTTAGACAGCTCCTACAATGAGCAGTTCTTC. As protein: CASSLDSSYNEQFF.

The gene calls are TRBV28 and TRBJ1-3; D uncertain. Trimming took 3 bases from V and 7 from J, leaving 16 bases between them. Per the germline V gene, CDR1 is MDHEN and CDR2 is SYDVKM. The CDR3 contains 15 residues. In nucleotides, the CDR3 is TGTGCCAGCAGTTTCTTCCCCAAATCGGGGAACACCATATATTTT. This gives the protein CASSFFPKSGNTIYF.

This clone has only one observation. The V and J genes are TRBV6-1 and TRBJ2-4; D is possibly TRBD1 (5 bases). V was trimmed by 3 bases and J by 0 bases, leaving 12 bases between them. The CDR3 extends over 16 amino acids. Germline CDR1 is MNHNS and CDR2 is SASEGT. CDR3 amino acids: CASSELRVLAKNIQYF. CDR3 DNA: TGTGCCAGCAGTGAGCTCAGGGTCCTAGCCAAAAACATTCAGTACTTC.

CDR3: CASSRGELAGTDTQYF. CDR3 DNA sequence: TGTGCCAGCAGCCGGGGGGAACTAGCGGGTACAGATACGCAGTATTTT. The chain joins TRBV11-2 to TRBJ2-3, with 9 bases identical to TRBD2. The V segment lost 5 bases and the J segment 3 bases; nucleotides outside the gene matches: 9. The germline gives CDR1 SGHAT, CDR2 FQNNGV. This CDR3 is 16 amino acids long.

The rearrangement uses TRBV5-1 and TRBJ2-7, with TRBD2 matching over 8 bases. The junction had 2 bases not matched to a gene; V was cut back by 0 bases and J by 0 bases. The CDR3 covers 15 residues. CDR1 is SGHRS, CDR2 YFSETQ, per germline. This CDR3 is CASSLGLAFSYEQYF. In DNA form, the CDR3 reads TGCGCCAGCAGCTTGGGACTAGCGTTCTCCTACGAGCAGTACTTC.

This chain links TRBV30 with TRBJ2-5; no clear D. CDR1 and CDR2 from the germline V gene are GTSNPN and SVGIG (reference sequence). Between the trimmed V and J ends, which lost 1 base and 5 bases, there was a span of 5 bases. The CDR3 has 11 residues. The DNA of the CDR3 is TGTGCCTGGAGTGACTGGGAGACCCAGTACTTC. It translates to CAWSDWETQYF.

The chain has TRBV6-5 and TRBJ2-7; D is perhaps TRBD2 (6 bases). Germline V gene sequence: CDR1 MNHEY, CDR2 SVGAGI. This CDR3 region has 13 residues. The ends were cut back, 6 bases at V and 6 bases at J, with 15 bases in the middle. In nucleotides, the CDR3 is TGTGCCAGCAGGCCGGGAGCTGGCGGCGAGCAGTACTTC. This sequence encodes CASRPGAGGEQYF.

The table lists this clone with a count of one. The genes are TRBV12-3 or TRBV12-4 and TRBJ2-5; D call uncertain. The CDR3 is 13 amino acids. V gave up 5 bases and J gave up 3 bases, with 10 bases separating them. CDR3 bases: TGTGCCAGCAGTCTTACAGAGAAAGAGACCCAGTACTTC. It encodes CASSLTEKETQYF.

The chain links TRBV24-1 to TRBJ1-1; D remains ambiguous. The CDR3 loop spans 15 amino acids. Germline assignment: CDR1 KGHDR and CDR2 SFDVKD. V lost 12 bases and J 0 bases, leaving 19 bases between the germline ends. The CDR3 here is CAVGGGTEMNTEAFF. The CDR3 nucleotides are TGTGCCGTAGGCGGAGGAACGGAGATGAACACTGAAGCTTTCTTT.